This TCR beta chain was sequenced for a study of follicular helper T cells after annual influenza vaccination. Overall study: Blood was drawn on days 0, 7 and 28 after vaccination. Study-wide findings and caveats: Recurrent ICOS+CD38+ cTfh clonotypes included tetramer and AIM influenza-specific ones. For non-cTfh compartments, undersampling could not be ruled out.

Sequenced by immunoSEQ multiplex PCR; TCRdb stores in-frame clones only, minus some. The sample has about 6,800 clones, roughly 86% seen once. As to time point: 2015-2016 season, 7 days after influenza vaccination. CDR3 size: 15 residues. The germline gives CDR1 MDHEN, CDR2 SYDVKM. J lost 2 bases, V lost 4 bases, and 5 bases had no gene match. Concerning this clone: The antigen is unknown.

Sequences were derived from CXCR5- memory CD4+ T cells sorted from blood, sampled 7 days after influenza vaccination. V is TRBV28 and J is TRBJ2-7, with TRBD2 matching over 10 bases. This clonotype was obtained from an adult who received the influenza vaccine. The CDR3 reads CASSSPSGSTYEQYF. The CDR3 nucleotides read TGTGCCAGCAGTTCTCCTAGCGGGAGCACCTACGAGCAGTACTTC. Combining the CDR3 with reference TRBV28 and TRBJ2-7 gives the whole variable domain DVKVTQSSRYLVKRTGEKVFLECVQDMDHENMFWYRQDPGLGLRLIYFSYDVKMKEKGDIPEGYSVSREKKERFSLILESASTNQTSMYLCASSSPSGSTYEQYFGPGTRLTVT.